This TCR beta chain was sequenced in a study of T cells in tuberculosis. Concerning this clone itself: Antigen unknown.

CDR3 size: 12 residues. The germline gives CDR1 SGDLS, CDR2 YYNGEE. The V and J ends lost 4 bases and 0 bases respectively, with 4 bases between them. The study, taken as a whole, reports: GMM-specific TCRs were nearer to active tuberculosis alpha repertoires, suggesting expansion.

Adolescents were screened for latent TB by skin test and IGRA. Generated by immunoSEQ multiplex PCR, the TCRdb table keeps only in-frame clones and is missing some. The profile covers tens of thousands of clones, with around 97% appearing a single time and approximately 5.8% taken by the ten largest. The receptor's source is a donor between 10 and 35 years old with latent tuberculosis or without tuberculosis infection. The chain links TRBV9 to TRBJ1-2; no firm D call. Sequencing input: PBMCs. CDR3 sequence reads: CASSPSNYGYTF. The CDR3 DNA sequence: TGTGCCAGCAGCCCCTCTAACTATGGCTACACCTTC.